A single sample is the source of the 13 T cell receptor beta chains below, sequenced in a study of beta chain features in type 1 diabetes. Antigens for these TCRs are unknown. Whole-study findings and limits: Moderate but significant shortening of TCRB CDR3s was recorded in all four CD4+ subsets from Type 1 diabetes patients.

The whole isolated RNA underwent reverse transcription, so sequencing captured expressed TCRB transcripts. TCRdb's table, derived via immunoSEQ multiplex PCR, lists solely in-frame clones and lacks some. The data show more than 300,000 clones, with 9.6% seen just once and about 0.6% held by the top ten. Sequencing input: central memory CD4+ T cells from blood. The receptors were sampled from a man aged 30 to 39 with type 1 diabetes.

The chain couples TRBV5-1 to TRBJ2-7; D ambiguous. The ends were cut back, 1 base at V and 7 bases at J, with 3 bases in the middle. Germline loops: CDR1 SGHRS, CDR2 YFSETQ. The CDR3 is 10 residues long. As DNA, the CDR3 is TGCGCCAGCAGCTTGTGGGAGCAGTACTTC. This codes for CASSLWEQYF.

This clone was detected many times. The CDR3: CASSLQGAEQFF. The CDR3 coding sequence is TGTGCCAGCAGTCTACAGGGTGCGGAGCAGTTCTTC. The chain joins TRBV16 to TRBJ2-1; the D gene is possibly TRBD1 (6 bases). The CDR3 sequence is 12 residues long. From germline, CDR1 is KGHSY and CDR2 FQNENV. V dropped 6 bases and J dropped 10 bases, with 13 bases sitting between them.

This clone was observed a handful of times. V gene TRBV6-5 combines with J gene TRBJ1-2; a possible D gene is TRBD1 (5 bases). Deletions cut 5 bases from V and 5 bases from J, with 12 bases between. Per germline, CDR1 MNHEY and CDR2 SVGAGI. This CDR3 spans 13 amino acids. CDR3 sequence: CASSPRTPYGYTF. The CDR3, as DNA: TGTGCCAGCAGTCCCCGGACACCGTATGGCTACACCTTC.

The chain is built from TRBV25-1 and TRBJ2-2, with 13 bases lining up with TRBD2. The J segment lost 3 bases and the V segment lost 2 bases, leaving 3 bases of the junction unmatched. This CDR3 is built from 17 residues. Per germline, CDR1 MGHDK and CDR2 SYGVNS. The CDR3 here is CASSEGLAGAYTGELFF. CDR3 in DNA: TGTGCCAGCAGTGAAGGACTAGCGGGAGCTTACACCGGGGAGCTGTTTTTT.

The chain employs TRBV4-2 and TRBJ2-1, with 9 bases lining up with TRBD2. Germline CDR1 reads LGHNA; CDR2 reads YNFKEQ. This CDR3 contains 16 residues. After removal of 2 bases from V and 3 bases from J, the junction contained 5 bases not matched to a gene. This chain's CDR3 is CASSQTFSGGYNEQFF. DNA for the CDR3: TGTGCCAGCAGCCAAACCTTTAGCGGGGGCTACAATGAGCAGTTCTTC.

This clone was seen a few times. The V gene is TRBV27, the J gene TRBJ2-7, with 10 nucleotides matching TRBD1. Germline CDR1 is MNHEY and CDR2 is SMNVEV (reference sequence). J was trimmed by 2 bases and V by 7 bases; bases with no gene match: 8. CDR3 size: 15 residues. CDR3 in DNA: TGTGCCAGCACCTCAGCCGGGACAGGGGCCTACGAGCAGTACTTC. Encoded protein: CASTSAGTGAYEQYF.

V gene TRBV9 combines with J gene TRBJ1-2; the D gene is possibly TRBD1 (6 bases). Trimming took 0 bases from V and 5 from J, leaving 14 bases between them. Germline loops: CDR1 SGDLS, CDR2 YYNGEE. CDR3 length: 15 residues. CDR3 nucleotide sequence: TGTGCCAGCAGCGTAGAACAGGGTTCGGTGTATGGCTACACCTTC. As protein: CASSVEQGSVYGYTF.

The chain recombines TRBV7-9 with TRBJ1-2; D is perhaps TRBD1 (5 bases). The V gene's germline CDR1 is SEHNR and CDR2 FQNEAQ (reference sequence). With 4 bases removed from V and 2 bases from J, the gap between germline ends came to 14 bases. CDR3 length: 15 residues. The CDR3 DNA reads as TGTGCCAGCAGCTGGCGGGGCAGTAAAAACTATGGCTACACCTTC. Its translation: CASSWRGSKNYGYTF.

This clone has only a few counts. The same CDR3 can be traced to other DNA sequences in this sample. This rearrangement joins TRBV27 to TRBJ2-7, with 10 bases fitting TRBD1. The CDR3 extends over 15 amino acids. Germline V gene data show CDR1 as MNHEY and CDR2 as SMNVEV (reference sequence). Trimming removed 2 bases from V and 4 bases from J; junction bases left unmatched: 5. CDR3 amino acids: CASSLSGTGAYEQYF. The CDR3 DNA sequence: TGTGCCAGCAGTTTAAGTGGGACAGGGGCTTACGAGCAGTACTTC.

This chain links TRBV29-1 with TRBJ2-1; no clear D. The V end was cut by 0 bases, the J end by 6 bases, with 9 bases between. The CDR3 runs to 13 residues. CDR1 is SQVTM, CDR2 ANQGSEA, per germline. The CDR3 reads CSVEEGSLNEQFF. The CDR3 region has the DNA TGCAGCGTTGAAGAGGGGTCCCTCAATGAGCAGTTCTTC.

Of note for this clone: Relative to the germline gene, one junction end is altered; a read error may explain this. The genes are TRBV6-5 and TRBJ2-1; 13 bases are shared with TRBD2. This CDR3 region has 15 residues. From germline, CDR1 is MNHEY and CDR2 SVGAGI. The CDR3 loop is CAISGGLAGTNEQFF. CDR3 nucleotide sequence: TGTGCCATCAGTGGGGGACTAGCGGGAACCAATGAGCAGTTCTTC.

V is TRBV28 and J is TRBJ2-1, with unresolved D. This CDR3 comprises 15 residues. The germline V gene encodes CDR1 MDHEN and CDR2 SYDVKM. Trimming removed 6 bases from V and 3 bases from J, with 15 bases in between. The CDR3: CASRNTMRLYNEQFF. CDR3 sequence (DNA): TGTGCCAGCAGAAACACTATGCGCCTCTACAATGAGCAGTTCTTC.

This chain joins TRBV11-2 and TRBJ2-7; maybe TRBD1 (6 bases). The CDR3 has 18 residues. Looked up from germline, CDR1 is SGHAT and CDR2 is FQNNGV. V was cut by 6 bases and J by 3 bases, with 27 bases left in between. Written as DNA, the CDR3 is TGTGCCAGCAGACCGCCAGGGGCTCCTCTAAGGGGGAGCTACGAGCAGTACTTC. This codes for CASRPPGAPLRGSYEQYF. The full variable domain, rest sourced from reference TRBV11-2 and TRBJ2-7, is EAGVAQSPRYKIIEKRQSVAFWCNPISGHATLYWYQQILGQGPKLLIQFQNNGVVDDSQLPKDRFSAERLKGVDSTLKIQPAKLEDSAVYLCASRPPGAPLRGSYEQYFGPGTRLTVT.